What follows are 24 T cell receptor beta chains derived from one specimen sequenced in a study of shared clonotypes between healthy human individuals. TCRdb's table, derived via immunoSEQ multiplex PCR, lists solely in-frame clones and lacks some. The sample includes roughly 660,000 clones, roughly 88% of them seen just once. Sequenced material: memory CD8+ T cells from PBMCs. Subset given: CD45RO+ cells pooled with CCR7-negative TemRA cells. These receptors were collected from a young man in good health. Some clones in this sample may be carry-over from other donors' samples.

The CDR3 protein is CASSVVQSSYEQYF. The CDR3 DNA follows: TGTGCCAGCAGTGTAGTACAGAGTTCCTACGAGCAGTACTTC. The chain links TRBV6-1 to TRBJ2-7; D unclear. Germline V gives CDR1 MNHNS, CDR2 SASEGT. This CDR3 is 14 amino acids long. V was pared by 4 bases and J by 1 base, with 11 bases between.

The chain uses TRBV5-1 and TRBJ1-3; 7 bases agree with TRBD1. This CDR3 has 15 residues. With V trimmed by 2 bases and J by 1 base, 3 bases remained unmatched. Germline lookup yields CDR1 SGHRS and CDR2 YFSETQ. The CDR3 nucleotides read TGCGCCAGCAGCTTAAACAGGGGATCTGGAAACACCATATATTTT. Translating it yields CASSLNRGSGNTIYF.

This clone appeared a single time. This chain joins TRBV29-1 and TRBJ1-1; D is undetermined. This CDR3 is built from 13 residues. V lost 1 base and J lost 1, with 7 bases in between. Germline values: CDR1 SQVTM, CDR2 ANQGSEA. The CDR3 spells CSVEVQGNTEAFF. CDR3 DNA: TGCAGCGTTGAAGTCCAAGGGAACACTGAAGCTTTCTTT.

This clone occurred once. The V call is TRBV14, the J call TRBJ2-7, with 7 bases identical to TRBD1. The CDR3 has 14 residues. CDR1 and CDR2 (germline): SGHDN, FVKESK. Germline trimming cut 6 bases from V and 6 bases from J; bases unmatched to any gene: 11. The CDR3 sequence is CASSHRGVLAEQYF. CDR3 sequence (DNA): TGTGCCAGCAGTCACAGGGGAGTGCTTGCCGAGCAGTACTTC.

The chain carries TRBV5-6 and TRBJ2-1; TRBD1 is a possible D gene (6 bases). Per the germline V gene, CDR1 is SGHDT and CDR2 is YYEEEE. This CDR3 has 15 amino acids. Between the trimmed V and J ends, which lost 0 bases and 2 bases, there was a span of 9 bases. Written as DNA, the CDR3 is TGTGCCAGCAGCTTGGCAGGGGTGGCCTACAATGAGCAGTTCTTC. Translated, it gives CASSLAGVAYNEQFF.

A note on this clone: The same CDR3 is also encoded by other DNA sequences in this sample. This chain uses TRBV27 with TRBJ2-7; tentatively, D is TRBD1 (5 bases). The V and J ends lost 9 bases and 4 bases respectively, with 7 bases between them. This CDR3 contains 10 residues. The germline gives CDR1 MNHEY, CDR2 SMNVEV (reference sequence). For the CDR3, the DNA is TGTGCCAGTGGGGCTTACGAGCAGTACTTC. This encodes CASGAYEQYF.

The chain recombines TRBV25-1 with TRBJ2-4; D gene ambiguous. The CDR3 length is 14 residues. Per the germline V gene, CDR1 is MGHDK and CDR2 is SYGVNS. The V end lost 2 bases, the J end lost 1 base, and 6 bases lay between the germline ends. The CDR3, as DNA: TGTGCCAGCAGTGAAGCGTACGCCAAAAACATTCAGTACTTC. This sequence encodes CASSEAYAKNIQYF.

The table lists this clone with a few counts. This chain links TRBV7-9 with TRBJ1-5; possibly TRBD1 for D (5 bases). The V end lost 5 bases, the J end lost 6 bases, and 17 bases lay between the germline ends. The germline CDR1 and CDR2 sequences are SEHNR and FQNEAQ (reference sequence). This CDR3 has 15 residues. The CDR3 is CASSPEGFAGQPQHF. The CDR3 DNA reads as TGTGCCAGCAGCCCCGAGGGGTTTGCGGGTCAGCCCCAGCATTTT.

The V call is TRBV15, the J call TRBJ1-5; 9 bases match TRBD1. Per the germline V gene, CDR1 is LNHNV and CDR2 is YYDKDF (reference sequence). The CDR3 extends over 17 amino acids. Trimming cost V 5 bases and J 5 bases; bases outside gene matches: 13. The CDR3 is CATSGSHRGRGDQPQHF. CDR3 DNA: TGTGCCACCAGCGGTAGCCACAGGGGGCGAGGCGATCAGCCCCAGCATTTT.

A remark on this clone: The junction departs from germline at one end; a sequencing error may be responsible. The genes are TRBV27 and TRBJ2-7; 10 bases fit TRBD2. CDR3 length: 14 amino acids. CDR1 and CDR2 from the germline V gene are MNHEY and SMNVEV (reference sequence). The CDR3 reads CASSWTSGFYEQYF. In DNA form, the CDR3 reads TGTGCCAGTAGTTGGACTAGCGGTTTCTACGAGCAGTACTTC.

V is TRBV9 and J is TRBJ1-1; 9 bases match TRBD1. From germline, CDR1 is SGDLS and CDR2 YYNGEE. The V and J ends lost 6 bases and 4 bases, in that order; junction bases with no gene match: 7. There are 14 residues in the CDR3. The CDR3 loop is CASTTGGGGTEAFF. The CDR3 coding sequence is TGTGCCAGCACTACAGGGGGCGGGGGCACTGAAGCTTTCTTT.

V is TRBV6-1 and J is TRBJ2-7; D is perhaps TRBD1 (6 bases). Germline V lookup: CDR1 MNHNS, CDR2 SASEGT. The CDR3 loop spans 15 amino acids. V was pared by 4 bases and J by 0 bases, with 13 bases between. CDR3 DNA: TGTGCCAGCAGTGGGGCTAGGGGGTACTCCTACGAGCAGTACTTC. It encodes CASSGARGYSYEQYF.

The chain is built from TRBV7-6 and TRBJ2-1; no reliable D call. Germline CDR1 SGHVS, CDR2 FNYEAQ. V lost 1 base to trimming and J lost 9 bases, with 16 bases between them. CDR3 size: 15 residues. The CDR3 sequence is CASSLGVGLAGEQFF. The CDR3 DNA reads TGTGCCAGCAGCTTAGGAGTTGGGTTAGCCGGTGAGCAGTTCTTC.

The chain recombines TRBV4-3 with TRBJ2-1, with D possibly matching TRBD2 (6 bases). The CDR3 sequence is 15 residues long. The germline gives CDR1 LGHNA, CDR2 YSLEER. Trimming removed 4 bases from V and 3 bases from J, with 13 bases in between. CDR3 sequence reads: CASSRSSAHYNEQFF. CDR3 sequence (DNA): TGCGCCAGCAGCCGTTCTAGCGCTCACTACAATGAGCAGTTCTTC.

The rearrangement joins TRBV6-5 to TRBJ2-5, with 8 bases aligning to TRBD2. With 2 bases clipped from V and 2 bases from J, the junction kept 4 bases outside the gene matches. In germline, CDR1 is MNHEY, CDR2 SVGAGI. The CDR3 runs to 15 residues. CDR3 region: CASSYRGGKQETQYF. In nucleotides, the CDR3 is TGTGCCAGCAGTTACCGGGGGGGGAAACAAGAGACCCAGTACTTC.

CDR3 DNA: TGTGCCAGCAGCTTGAGACTAGCGGAGCAGTTCTTC. Translation gives CASSLRLAEQFF. The chain combines TRBV6-1 with TRBJ2-1; 8 nucleotides match TRBD2. With 6 bases clipped from V and 10 bases from J, the junction kept 5 bases outside the gene matches. Germline CDR1 MNHNS, CDR2 SASEGT. The CDR3 sequence is 12 residues long.

This clone came up once. The rearrangement joins TRBV9 to TRBJ2-7; D may match TRBD1 or TRBD2 (6 bases each). Germline V lookup: CDR1 SGDLS, CDR2 YYNGEE. This CDR3 contains 13 residues. The V end was cut by 4 bases, the J end by 2 bases, with 10 bases between. This chain's CDR3 is CASSTGTPYEQYF. The DNA for the CDR3 is TGTGCCAGCAGCACAGGGACTCCCTACGAGCAGTACTTC.

The chain recombines TRBV27 with TRBJ1-1; perhaps TRBD1 as D (6 bases). Between the trimmed V and J ends, which lost 5 bases and 6 bases, there was a span of 13 bases. The CDR3 is 13 residues long. Germline values: CDR1 MNHEY, CDR2 SMNVEV (reference sequence). Here the CDR3 reads CASSRGGLAEAFF. The CDR3 DNA is TGTGCCAGCAGTAGGGGGGGGCTCGCTGAAGCTTTCTTT.

The sample holds a few counts of this clone. The V and J genes are TRBV9 and TRBJ2-7; the D gene is possibly TRBD2 (6 bases). Deletions cut 2 bases from V and 2 bases from J, with 14 bases between. The CDR3 is made up of 15 amino acids. Per germline, CDR1 SGDLS and CDR2 YYNGEE. The CDR3 spells CASSVHRDSTYEQYF. For the CDR3, the DNA is TGTGCCAGCAGCGTTCACCGGGACTCCACCTACGAGCAGTACTTC.

The chain joins TRBV19 to TRBJ2-7, with 9 bases aligning to TRBD1. The CDR3 spans 15 residues. Germline values: CDR1 LNHDA, CDR2 SQIVND (reference sequence). V lost 5 bases, J lost 7 bases, and 12 bases stayed unmatched. CDR3 sequence reads: CASSEYRDREGEQYF. The CDR3 coding sequence is TGTGCCAGTAGTGAGTACCGGGACAGGGAAGGAGAGCAGTACTTC.

In this sample, this clone turned up a few times. This sequence joins TRBV10-3 and TRBJ1-2; tentatively, D is TRBD1 (6 bases). The CDR3 spans 13 residues. Per the germline V gene, CDR1 is ENHRY and CDR2 is SYGVKD. V shed 5 bases and J shed 5 bases, with 12 bases lying between them. CDR3 coding DNA: TGTGCCATCAGTCCGGGACATCCATATGGCTACACCTTC. Its translation: CAISPGHPYGYTF.

This chain connects TRBV7-9 to TRBJ2-7; either TRBD1 or TRBD2 may fit D (5 bases each). Looked up from germline, CDR1 is SEHNR and CDR2 is FQNEAQ (reference sequence). The CDR3 runs 15 residues. The V end was cut by 4 bases, the J end by 5 bases, with 18 bases between. The CDR3 bases are TGTGCCAGCAGCTCAAGAAGGCCTGGGACCCACGAGCAGTACTTC. Its protein is CASSSRRPGTHEQYF.

The chain joins TRBV10-3 to TRBJ1-2; D gene ambiguous. The V end was cut by 3 bases, the J end by 4 bases, with 9 bases between. Germline loops: CDR1 ENHRY, CDR2 SYGVKD. There are 13 residues in the CDR3. The CDR3: CAISDGPLYGYTF. The CDR3 coding sequence is TGTGCCATCAGTGATGGCCCCCTCTATGGCTACACCTTC.

The chain uses TRBV10-3 and TRBJ2-7; D is undetermined. The germline V gene has CDR1 ENHRY and CDR2 SYGVKD. Trimming stripped 6 bases from V and 0 bases from J, with 12 bases between. The CDR3 has 14 amino acids. CDR3 loop: CAISQGSPSYEQYF. Here the CDR3 DNA reads TGTGCCATCAGCCAAGGATCCCCCTCCTACGAGCAGTACTTC.